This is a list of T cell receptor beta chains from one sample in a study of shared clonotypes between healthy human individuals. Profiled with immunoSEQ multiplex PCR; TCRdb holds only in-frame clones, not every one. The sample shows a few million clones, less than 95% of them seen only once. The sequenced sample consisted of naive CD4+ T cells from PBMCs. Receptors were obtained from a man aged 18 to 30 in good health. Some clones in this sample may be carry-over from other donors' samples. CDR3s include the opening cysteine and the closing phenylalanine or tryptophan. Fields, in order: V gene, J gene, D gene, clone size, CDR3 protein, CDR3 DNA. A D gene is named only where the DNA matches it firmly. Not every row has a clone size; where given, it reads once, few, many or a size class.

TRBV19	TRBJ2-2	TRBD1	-	CASTSRGGWDSNTGELFF	TGTGCCAGTACCTCCCGCGGCGGGTGGGACAGTAACACCGGGGAGCTGTTTTTT
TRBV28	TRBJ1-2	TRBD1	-	CASRMTNRGRGYTF	TGTGCCAGCAGAATGACGAACAGGGGACGTGGCTACACCTTC
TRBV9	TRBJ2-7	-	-	CASSPRGTYEQYF	TGTGCCAGCAGCCCCAGGGGGACTTACGAGCAGTACTTC
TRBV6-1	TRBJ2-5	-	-	CASSEHIYGQETQYF	TGTGCCAGCAGTGAACACATATACGGCCAAGAGACCCAGTACTTC
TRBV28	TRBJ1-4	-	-	CASSTWGAEKLFF	TGTGCCAGCAGTACTTGGGGGGCGGAAAAACTGTTTTTT
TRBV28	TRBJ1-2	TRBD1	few	CASRQGAHRGYTF	TGTGCCAGCAGACAGGGGGCCCATCGTGGCTACACCTTC
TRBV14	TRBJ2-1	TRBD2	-	CASSQDRLAGGDTYNEQFF	TGTGCCAGCAGCCAAGACAGACTAGCGGGAGGCGATACCTACAATGAGCAGTTCTTC
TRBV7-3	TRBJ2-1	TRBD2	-	CASSRIAGVYNEQFF	TGTGCCAGCAGCCGCATAGCGGGAGTATACAATGAGCAGTTCTTC
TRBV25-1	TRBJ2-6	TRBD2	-	CASSEASGRSGANVLTF	TGTGCCAGCAGTGAGGCTAGCGGGCGCTCTGGGGCCAACGTCCTGACTTTC
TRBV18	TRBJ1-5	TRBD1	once	CASSPDRGSQPQHF	TGTGCCAGCTCTCCTGACAGGGGGTCTCAGCCCCAGCATTTT